Included here is one T cell receptor (beta chain) sequence, with context. Data came from immunoSEQ multiplex PCR; TCRdb stores just in-frame clones and leaves some out. The table shows some 120,000 clones, with less than 90% occurring only once. The data belong to a study of blood T cell repertoires in COVID-19. Study background: In each case, the material was cDNA or gDNA derived from T cells, B-cell-depleted T cells, or PBMCs.

Trimming took off 2 bases at V and 3 bases at J, with 22 bases between the two ends. Germline CDR1 and CDR2: KGHSH and LQKENI. The length of the CDR3 is 18 residues. This TCR was sampled from a woman of 80 years or more with acute or convalescent COVID-19. Material: peripheral blood. V gene TRBV18 combines with J gene TRBJ1-2, with D perhaps TRBD1 (5 bases). The CDR3 coding sequence is TGTGCCAGCTCACCATTCCCCGGCCAGGGAGGATTTGACTATGGCTACACCTTC. Protein: CASSPFPGQGGFDYGYTF.